This paragraph reports one TCR beta chain. This beta chain represents an off-target read in a library built for alpha chains; its size is of limited meaning. Via MiXCR, TCRdb re-called the 5' RACE reads, giving one row per CDR3 protein. Here the sample spans several thousand distinct CDR3 sequences, roughly 50% being singletons. Germline V gives CDR1 MNHNS, CDR2 SASEGT. V was clipped by 3 bases and J by 9 bases; unmatched bases: 10. The CDR3 loop spans 15 amino acids. Time point in this sample: sample taken at primary tumor resection. In each case, whole RNA from tumor, nontumor lung or frozen PBMC was sequenced unsorted. Untreated early-stage non-small cell lung cancer patients, 55 to 85 in total, were the donors. These data originate in a study of spatial heterogeneity in lung cancer. Study information: TCR and UMI combinations that were unique each appeared, on average, more than ten times in raw reads.

The clonotype comes from a female donor with early-stage non-small cell lung cancer. This sequence joins TRBV6-1 and TRBJ2-1; 8 nucleotides agree with TRBD2. Specimen: PBMCs, collected at surgery. The CDR3 protein is CASSEASGSSSEQFF. The DNA of the CDR3 is TGTGCCAGCAGTGAGGCGAGCGGGAGTTCGAGTGAGCAGTTCTTC.